The sample holds one count of the clone carrying this T cell receptor (beta chain). This entry belongs to a study of Ad26.COV2.S vaccination and SARS-CoV-2 variants. Here immunoSEQ multiplex PCR was the method, and the copy in TCRdb shows in-frame clones only, minus some. The repertoire holds 300,000 to 500,000 clones, with 80% to 90% as singletons. The V and J ends lost 4 bases and 4 bases respectively, with 18 bases between them. The CDR3 is made up of 16 amino acids. Germline CDR1 reads SGHDT; CDR2 reads YYEEEE. The treatment was: some 20 received Ad26.COV2.S at low or high dose, single or two shots; 5 received placebo; per-sample allocation not given. Collection of samples fell on day 63 after the first vaccine or placebo injection.

The sequence came from a person between 18 and 60 years old who received the Ad26.COV2.S COVID-19 vaccine or a placebo. This material consisted of peripheral blood, taken in a trial of Ad26.COV2.S vaccine versus placebo. V and J are TRBV5-6 and TRBJ2-1; D possibly uses TRBD1 or TRBD2 (5 bases each). CDR3 nucleotide sequence: TGTGCCAGCAGCAACTTTCCGGGGCACTATTACAATGAGCAGTTCTTC. Its translation: CASSNFPGHYYNEQFF. The variable domain in full, completed from reference TRBV5-6 and TRBJ2-1, reads DAGVTQSPTHLIKTRGQQVTLRCSPKSGHDTVSWYQQALGQGPQFIFQYYEEEERQRGNFPDRFSGHQFPNYSSELNVNALLLGDSALYLCASSNFPGHYYNEQFFGPGTRLTVL.